Below are 25 T cell receptor beta chains sequenced from a single sample in a study of blood T cell repertoires in COVID-19. Here immunoSEQ multiplex PCR was the method, and the copy in TCRdb shows in-frame clones only, minus some. The sample records roughly 11,000 clones, approximately 82% being singletons. The specimen sequenced was peripheral blood. The source of these receptors is a human donor in a cohort sampled during active COVID-19.

The chain recombines TRBV6-5 with TRBJ2-3, with D unclear. Looked up from germline, CDR1 is MNHEY and CDR2 is SVGAGI. The CDR3 runs to 13 residues. V gave up 3 bases and J gave up 3 bases, with 7 bases separating them. CDR3 nucleotides: TGTGCCAGCAGTTATCGTCCGACAGATACGCAGTATTTT. Protein product: CASSYRPTDTQYF.

The chain employs TRBV25-1 and TRBJ2-1; 15 nucleotides line up with TRBD2. V lost 5 bases to trimming and J lost 9 bases; unmatched junction nucleotides: 5. The CDR3 sequence is 15 residues long. Germline V gene lookup returns CDR1 MGHDK and CDR2 SYGVNS. The CDR3 reads CASSRTSGRVAEQFF. The CDR3 DNA reads as TGTGCCAGCAGTCGGACTAGCGGGAGGGTGGCTGAGCAGTTCTTC.

The chain links TRBV29-1 to TRBJ2-5; 8 nucleotides match TRBD2. Germline assignment: CDR1 SQVTM and CDR2 ANQGSEA. With V trimmed by 7 bases and J by 5 bases, 12 bases remained unmatched. The CDR3 totals 14 residues. The CDR3 DNA sequence: TGCAGCGCCTACATAGCGGGACGGAGGGAGACCCAGTACTTC. This gives the protein CSAYIAGRRETQYF.

V and J are TRBV24-1 and TRBJ1-1; 10 nucleotides line up with TRBD1. The CDR3 extends over 16 amino acids. V trimming: 3 bases; J trimming: 5 bases; junction bases outside the gene matches: 8. Germline V gives CDR1 KGHDR, CDR2 SFDVKD. CDR3 DNA sequence: TGTGCCACCAGTGATGGGCGACAGGGGGCGAGGACTGAAGCTTTCTTT. Translating gives CATSDGRQGARTEAFF.

This chain uses TRBV29-1 with TRBJ2-3, with 7 nucleotides matching TRBD2. Germline lookup yields CDR1 SQVTM and CDR2 ANQGSEA. The CDR3 totals 15 residues. The V segment lost 7 bases and the J segment 3 bases; nucleotides outside the gene matches: 13. CDR3 coding DNA: TGCAGCGGAACGGGCGGGAGTGGTGGAACAGATACGCAGTATTTT. This sequence encodes CSGTGGSGGTDTQYF.

The V and J genes are TRBV19 and TRBJ1-5; no reliable D call. Per the germline V gene, CDR1 is LNHDA and CDR2 is SQIVND (reference sequence). Trimming took off 5 bases at V and 4 bases at J, with 9 bases between the two ends. The CDR3 runs to 13 residues. CDR3 residues: CASSLAGNQPQHF. For the CDR3, the DNA is TGTGCCAGTAGTCTTGCCGGGAATCAGCCCCAGCATTTT.

The chain combines TRBV6-4 with TRBJ1-1; 7 nucleotides line up with TRBD1. V shed 6 bases, J shed 2 bases, and the junction held 6 bases outside the gene matches. The CDR3 is 14 amino acids. Germline assignment: CDR1 MRHNA and CDR2 SNTAGT. CDR3: CASSPGTANTEAFF. The CDR3 DNA follows: TGTGCCAGCAGCCCCGGGACAGCCAACACTGAAGCTTTCTTT.

The gene calls are TRBV27 and TRBJ1-4, with 12 nucleotides matching TRBD1. The trim removed 5 bases at V and 10 bases at J, leaving 17 bases unmatched. Germline V gene sequence: CDR1 MNHEY, CDR2 SMNVEV (reference sequence). This CDR3 comprises 18 residues. The CDR3: CASSHLPGQGADWGKLFF. As DNA, the CDR3 is TGTGCCAGCAGTCATCTCCCGGGACAGGGGGCTGATTGGGGAAAACTGTTTTTT.

Here the CDR3 reads CASSTSGQNYEQYF. The DNA of the CDR3 is TGCGCCAGCAGCACCTCGGGACAGAACTACGAGCAGTACTTC. This chain connects TRBV5-1 to TRBJ2-7; 7 nucleotides match TRBD1. This CDR3 has 14 residues. Losses at the gene ends were 4 bases for V and 3 bases for J; bases not matched to a gene: 7. The germline V gene has CDR1 SGHRS and CDR2 YFSETQ.

The chain couples TRBV19 to TRBJ1-1; possible D gene TRBD1, 6 bases. CDR1 is LNHDA and CDR2 is SQIVND in the germline V gene (reference sequence). V was shortened by 3 bases and J by 1 base, with 9 bases between the two germline ends. This CDR3 contains 14 residues. This CDR3 is CASSIPGENTEAFF. CDR3 bases: TGTGCCAGTAGTATTCCAGGGGAGAACACTGAAGCTTTCTTT.

The V call is TRBV19, the J call TRBJ1-5; 10 nucleotides agree with TRBD1. V was pared by 5 bases and J by 4 bases, with 2 bases of the junction left unmatched. In germline, CDR1 is LNHDA, CDR2 SQIVND (reference sequence). This CDR3 comprises 14 residues. CDR3 in amino acids: CASSRQGANQPQHF. The CDR3 DNA reads as TGTGCCAGTAGTCGACAGGGGGCGAATCAGCCCCAGCATTTT.

V is TRBV27 and J is TRBJ2-3, with 7 bases aligning to TRBD2. This CDR3 region has 15 residues. Trimming removed 8 bases from V and 2 bases from J; junction bases left unmatched: 10. From germline, CDR1 is MNHEY and CDR2 SMNVEV (reference sequence). The CDR3 DNA reads TGTGCCAGCTCGCTAGCGGCTACAAACACAGATACGCAGTATTTT. Protein: CASSLAATNTDTQYF.

The chain is built from TRBV11-3 and TRBJ2-5; D might be TRBD2 (6 bases). Trimming removed 1 base from V and 2 bases from J, with 23 bases in between. The CDR3 has 19 amino acids. Germline V gene sequence: CDR1 SGHNT, CDR2 YENEEA. CDR3 coding DNA: TGTGCCAGCAGCTTAGGCGGTATAGCGGAGCTACACCCTCAAGAGACCCAGTACTTC. As protein: CASSLGGIAELHPQETQYF.

V gene TRBV5-1 combines with J gene TRBJ1-1; TRBD1 aligns across 8 bases. After removal of 4 bases from V and 0 bases from J, the junction contained 8 bases not matched to a gene. Germline V gene data show CDR1 as SGHRS and CDR2 as YFSETQ. The CDR3 is 16 residues long. The CDR3 region is CASSLGTGSMNTEAFF. Written as DNA, the CDR3 is TGCGCCAGCAGCCTAGGGACAGGATCTATGAACACTGAAGCTTTCTTT.

This chain links TRBV11-2 with TRBJ2-2; D gene uncertain. CDR3 length: 13 residues. The V gene lost 1 base and the J gene lost 4 bases, with 4 bases spanning the gap. Germline V gene sequence: CDR1 SGHAT, CDR2 FQNNGV. This CDR3 reads CASSLVITGELFF. The CDR3 nucleotides are TGTGCCAGCAGCTTAGTTATCACCGGGGAGCTGTTTTTT.

J is TRBJ1-5 and V is TRBV27; tentative D call: TRBD1 (5 bases). V was clipped by 5 bases and J by 7 bases, with 15 bases between them. Germline V gene lookup returns CDR1 MNHEY and CDR2 SMNVEV (reference sequence). The CDR3 sequence is 14 residues long. Here the CDR3 DNA reads TGTGCCAGCAGTCTGGCTGGGGGAGGACAGCCCCAGCATTTT. Its protein product is CASSLAGGGQPQHF.

This rearrangement joins TRBV29-1 to TRBJ1-1; 7 bases are shared with TRBD1. After removal of 1 base from V and 9 bases from J, the junction contained 20 bases not matched to a gene. The CDR3 is made up of 17 amino acids. Germline CDR1 reads SQVTM; CDR2 reads ANQGSEA. The CDR3 nucleotides read TGCAGCGTTGAAGGGGGTTTAGTACTACACAGGGGTCTTCAAGCTTTCTTT. It codes for CSVEGGLVLHRGLQAFF.

The chain links TRBV4-2 to TRBJ2-1; no firm D call. In germline, CDR1 is LGHNA, CDR2 YNFKEQ. The CDR3 length is 15 residues. V was shortened by 6 bases and J by 2 bases, with 14 bases between the two germline ends. Here the CDR3 DNA reads TGTGCCAGCAGTCCGGCCAGGCTCACCTACAATGAGCAGTTCTTC. This sequence encodes CASSPARLTYNEQFF.

This rearrangement joins TRBV20-1 to TRBJ1-5; D not certain. Trimming stripped 6 bases from V and 6 bases from J, with 6 bases between. CDR1 and CDR2 (germline): DFQATT, SNEGSKA (reference sequence). This CDR3 is 10 amino acids long. The CDR3 reads CSAGVQPQHF. The CDR3 DNA reads as TGCAGTGCCGGGGTTCAGCCCCAGCATTTT.

This sequence joins TRBV29-1 and TRBJ2-3; unclear D gene. V gave up 5 bases and J gave up 0 bases, with 3 bases separating them. Germline V gene sequence: CDR1 SQVTM, CDR2 ANQGSEA. The CDR3 totals 11 residues. In nucleotides, the CDR3 is TGCAGCGTTCGTAGCACAGATACGCAGTATTTT. This encodes CSVRSTDTQYF.

The V gene is TRBV18, the J gene TRBJ1-1; 8 nucleotides line up with TRBD1. CDR1 and CDR2 (germline): KGHSH, LQKENI. The CDR3 runs to 15 residues. Trimming took 1 base from V and 1 from J; bases not matched to a gene: 2. Here the CDR3 reads CASSPRTGTNTEAFF. The CDR3 nucleotides are TGTGCCAGCTCACCACGGACAGGGACGAACACTGAAGCTTTCTTT.

By proportion, this clone is medium-sized (0.01 to 0.1%). This specimen includes other DNA sequences encoding the same CDR3. J is TRBJ2-7 and V is TRBV5-4; TRBD2 might be the D (5 bases). The CDR3 sequence is 13 residues long. CDR1 is SGHNT, CDR2 YYREEE, per germline (reference sequence). V was cut by 1 base and J by 6 bases, with 11 bases left in between. In DNA, the CDR3 is TGTGCCAGCAGCTTGAGCGGTACGGGCGAGCAGTACTTC. This gives the protein CASSLSGTGEQYF.

The chain uses TRBV4-1 and TRBJ1-5; tentative D call: TRBD1 (5 bases). The ends were cut back, 0 bases at V and 3 bases at J, with 12 bases in the middle. Germline CDR1 reads MGHRA; CDR2 reads YSYEKL. This CDR3 has 16 amino acids. The chain's CDR3 is CASSQDPGVINQPQHF. DNA of the CDR3: TGCGCCAGCAGCCAAGATCCGGGGGTGATCAATCAGCCCCAGCATTTT.

The chain links TRBV7-2 to TRBJ2-3, with TRBD2 matching over 7 bases. The CDR3 runs to 14 residues. V shed 9 bases and J 7 bases; nucleotides not matched to a gene: 13. Germline lookup yields CDR1 SGHTA and CDR2 FQGNSA. DNA for the CDR3: TGTGCCAGTCAATGGCGGGAGAAGGGAAATACGCAGTATTTT. The encoded protein is CASQWREKGNTQYF.

The V gene is TRBV28, the J gene TRBJ2-7; 15 bases align to TRBD2. Germline CDR1 MDHEN, CDR2 SYDVKM. Trimming at V came to 4 bases and at J to 1 base, leaving 11 bases not matched to a gene. The CDR3 covers 19 residues. In DNA, the CDR3 is TGTGCCAGCAGTTCCTGGACTAGCGGGAGGGCCGCCGGGTCCTACGAGCAGTACTTC. Translation: CASSSWTSGRAAGSYEQYF.